This paragraph covers one T cell receptor beta chain sequence. The data originate from a study of blood T cells in healthy people across ages. Primers used in a second PCR of roughly 7 to 11 cycles were a sample-barcoded 5' primer and a J-beta primer mix. TCRdb reanalysed the 5' RACE reads using MiXCR and keeps one entry per CDR3 protein. The data hold some 560,000 distinct CDR3 sequences, with about 25% observed a single time. The CDR3 has 17 amino acids. V trimming: 3 bases; J trimming: 5 bases; junction bases outside the gene matches: 14. Looked up from germline, CDR1 is DFQATT and CDR2 is SNEGSKA (reference sequence). A further study also used this sample, focusing on T cells of mothers and their children. That work contributes: Relative to unrelated pairs, biologically related mother-child dyads exhibited marginally greater, non-significant overlap.

The sequence was collected from a boy aged 2 to 9 in good health. The chain carries TRBV20-1 and TRBJ2-5, with 11 bases identical to TRBD2. The sequenced sample was blood. The CDR3 loop is CSARDLRSGGALETQYF. The CDR3 DNA reads TGCAGTGCTAGGGATCTCCGTAGCGGGGGGGCGTTGGAGACCCAGTACTTC.